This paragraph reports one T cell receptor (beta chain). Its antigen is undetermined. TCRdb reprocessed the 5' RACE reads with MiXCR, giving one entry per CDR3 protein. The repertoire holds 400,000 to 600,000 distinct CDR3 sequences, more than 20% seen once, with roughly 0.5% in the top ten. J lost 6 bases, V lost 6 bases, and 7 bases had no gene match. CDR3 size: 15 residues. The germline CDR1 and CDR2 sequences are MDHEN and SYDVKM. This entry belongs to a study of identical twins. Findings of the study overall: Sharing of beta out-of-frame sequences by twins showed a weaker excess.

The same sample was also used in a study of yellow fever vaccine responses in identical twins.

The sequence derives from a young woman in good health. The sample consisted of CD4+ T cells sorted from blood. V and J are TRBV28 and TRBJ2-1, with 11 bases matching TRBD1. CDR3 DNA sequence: TGTGCCAGCAGCCCGGGACAGGGGGGAATCAATGAGCAGTTCTTC. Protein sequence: CASSPGQGGINEQFF.